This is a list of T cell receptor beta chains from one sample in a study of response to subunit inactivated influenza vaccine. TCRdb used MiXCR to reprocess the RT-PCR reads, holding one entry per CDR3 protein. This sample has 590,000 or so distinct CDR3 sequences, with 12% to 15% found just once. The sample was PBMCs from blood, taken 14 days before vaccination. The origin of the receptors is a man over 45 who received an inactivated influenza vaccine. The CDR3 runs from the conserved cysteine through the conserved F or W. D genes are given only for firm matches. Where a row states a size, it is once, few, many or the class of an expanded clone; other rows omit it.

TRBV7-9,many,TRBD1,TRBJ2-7,CASSPLTGESYEQYF,TGTGCCAGCAGCCCGTTGACAGGGGAATCCTACGAGCAGTACTTC
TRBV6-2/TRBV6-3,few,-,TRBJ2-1,CASRPGLSYNEQFF,TGTGCCAGCAGACCGGGACTCTCCTACAATGAGCAGTTCTTC
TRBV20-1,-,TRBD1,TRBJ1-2,CSARSATGANYGYTF,TGCAGTGCTAGATCGGCGACAGGGGCTAACTATGGCTACACCTTC
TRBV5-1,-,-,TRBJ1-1,CASSLAGGVTEAFF,TGCGCCAGCAGCCTCGCTGGGGGCGTCACTGAAGCTTTCTTT
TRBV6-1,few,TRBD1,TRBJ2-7,CASREIWDRGGSEQYF,TGTGCCAGCAGAGAGATCTGGGACAGGGGGGGGAGCGAGCAGTACTTC
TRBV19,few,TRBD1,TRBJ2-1,CATTGDVYNEQFF,TGTGCCACCACAGGGGACGTATACAATGAGCAGTTCTTC
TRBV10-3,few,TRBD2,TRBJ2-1,CAISGDTAGYNEQFF,TGTGCCATCAGCGGGGATACAGCGGGGTACAATGAGCAGTTCTTC
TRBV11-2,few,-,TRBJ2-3,CASSLGSSSDTQYF,TGTGCCAGCAGCTTAGGTTCTAGTAGCGATACGCAGTATTTT
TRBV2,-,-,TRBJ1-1,CASSEAGVRAFF,TGTGCCAGCAGTGAAGCAGGGGTACGAGCTTTCTTT
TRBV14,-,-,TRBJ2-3,CASSQGDFTASQYF,TGTGCCAGCAGCCAAGGGGACTTCACAGCGTCGCAGTATTTT
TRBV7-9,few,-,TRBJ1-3,CASSLDSRDTDF,TGTGCCAGCAGCTTAGACTCCCGGGACACGGATTTT
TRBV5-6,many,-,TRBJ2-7,CASAKGTYEQYF,TGTGCCAGCGCGAAAGGTACCTACGAGCAGTACTTC
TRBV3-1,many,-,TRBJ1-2,CASSHSVIRAYGYTF,TGTGCCAGCAGCCATTCCGTGATCAGGGCCTATGGCTACACCTTC
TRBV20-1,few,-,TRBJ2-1,CSAGGVNNEQFF,TGCAGTGCCGGAGGGGTGAACAATGAGCAGTTCTTC
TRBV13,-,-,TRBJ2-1,CASRVTDGNEQFF,TGTGCCAGCAGGGTCACGGACGGCAATGAGCAGTTCTTC
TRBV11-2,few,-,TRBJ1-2,CASSPAGGSGYTF,TGTGCCAGCAGCCCCGCGGGAGGGTCTGGCTACACCTTC
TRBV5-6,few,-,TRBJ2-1,CASSLTGTSQFF,TGTGCCAGCAGCCTAACCGGGACAAGCCAGTTCTTC
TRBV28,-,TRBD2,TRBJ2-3,CATRGSSGGAVLVDTQYF,TGTGCCACCCGGGGGTCTAGCGGGGGGGCTGTTTTGGTAGATACGCAGTATTTT
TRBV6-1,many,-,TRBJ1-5,CASSQYGTTVSNQPQHF,TGTGCCAGCAGCCAATACGGGACTACTGTCAGCAATCAGCCCCAGCATTTT
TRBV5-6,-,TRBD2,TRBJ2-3,CASSRPGLDTDTQYF,TGTGCCAGCAGCAGACCGGGACTAGACACAGATACGCAGTATTTT
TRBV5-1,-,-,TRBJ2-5,CASSPGPRLGYQETQYF,TGCGCCAGCAGCCCGGGACCGAGGCTCGGGTACCAAGAGACCCAGTACTTC
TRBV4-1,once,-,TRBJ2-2,CASSPHAARTGELFF,TGCGCCAGCAGCCCCCATGCGGCGAGGACCGGGGAGCTGTTTTTT
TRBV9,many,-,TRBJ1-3,CASSPSIWDTIYF,TGTGCCAGCAGCCCGTCGATTTGGGACACCATATATTTT
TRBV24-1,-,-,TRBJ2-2,CATSSPGTGELFF,TGTGCCACATCGTCCCCCGGCACCGGGGAGCTGTTTTTT
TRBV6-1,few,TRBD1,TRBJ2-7,CASRLGQGSYEQYF,TGTGCCAGCAGGCTGGGACAGGGCTCCTACGAGCAGTACTTC
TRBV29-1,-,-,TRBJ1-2,CSVERMFLADGYTF,TGCAGCGTTGAACGTATGTTCCTCGCGGATGGCTACACCTTC
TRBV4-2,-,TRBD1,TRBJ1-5,CASSKPQGVCQPQHF,TGTGCCAGCAGTAAGCCTCAGGGGGTCTGTCAGCCCCAGCATTTT
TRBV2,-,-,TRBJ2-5,CASMASKETQYF,TGTGCCAGCATGGCCAGCAAAGAGACCCAGTACTTC
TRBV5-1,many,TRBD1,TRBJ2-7,CASSTGTGGYEQYF,TGCGCCAGCAGCACCGGGACAGGGGGCTACGAGCAGTACTTC
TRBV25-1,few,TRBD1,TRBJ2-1,CASSDFTGEEQFF,TGTGCCAGCAGTGATTTCACAGGGGAAGAGCAGTTCTTC
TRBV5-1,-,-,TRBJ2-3,CASSQESATDTQYF,TGCGCCAGCAGCCAGGAGAGCGCCACAGATACGCAGTATTTT
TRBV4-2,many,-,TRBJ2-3,CASSQLGADTQYF,TGTGCCAGCAGCCAGCTAGGTGCAGATACGCAGTATTTT
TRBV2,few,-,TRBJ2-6,CASRGQGSGANVLTF,TGTGCCAGCCGGGGGCAGGGCTCTGGGGCCAACGTCCTGACTTTC
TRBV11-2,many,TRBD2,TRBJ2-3,CASFPLGLAGVHTDTQYF,TGTGCCAGCTTTCCCCTGGGACTAGCGGGAGTTCATACAGATACGCAGTATTTT
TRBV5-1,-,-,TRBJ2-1,CASSFNRYNEQFF,TGCGCCAGCAGCTTTAACCGGTACAATGAGCAGTTCTTC
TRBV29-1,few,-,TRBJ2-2,CSVDTGFTGELFF,TGCAGCGTTGATACAGGGTTTACCGGGGAGCTGTTTTTT
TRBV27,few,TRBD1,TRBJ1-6,CASRTGQGFGSPLHF,TGTGCCAGCCGGACGGGACAGGGTTTCGGGTCACCCCTCCACTTT
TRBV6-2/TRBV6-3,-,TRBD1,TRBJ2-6,CASSFLSGQTFGSGANVLTF,TGTGCCAGCAGTTTCTTATCGGGACAGACCTTTGGCTCTGGGGCCAACGTCCTGACTTTC
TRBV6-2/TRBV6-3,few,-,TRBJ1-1,CASSRTTTGNEAFF,TGTGCCAGCAGTCGAACTACTACAGGGAATGAAGCTTTCTTT
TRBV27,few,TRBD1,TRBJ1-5,CASGRTGEQPQHF,TGTGCCAGCGGTCGGACAGGTGAACAGCCCCAGCATTTT
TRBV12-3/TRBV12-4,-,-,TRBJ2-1,CASSFRQYNEQFF,TGTGCCAGCAGTTTTCGACAGTACAATGAGCAGTTCTTC
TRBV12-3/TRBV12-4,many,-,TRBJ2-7,CASSYGLGYEQYF,TGTGCCAGCAGTTATGGCCTTGGCTACGAGCAGTACTTC
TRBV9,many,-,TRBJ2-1,CASSVASGPPNEQFF,TGTGCCAGCAGCGTAGCCAGCGGGCCCCCCAATGAGCAGTTCTTC